These 10 T cell receptor beta chains originate from one sample sequenced in a study of cytomegalovirus exposure and HLA in healthy donors. Vbeta (60) and Jbeta (13) primers were used in the PCR. The protocol was immunoSEQ multiplex PCR, while the TCRdb copy is restricted to in-frame clones and leaves out a portion. The ten most abundant clones cover 3% to 4% of a sample with tens of thousands of clones. What was sequenced was PBMCs. These receptors were taken from a man younger than 35 in good health and CMV-seropositive.

This chain connects TRBV30 to TRBJ1-4; 7 positions agree with TRBD1. Unmatched junction bases numbered 17, after V lost 3 bases and J lost 7 bases. The CDR3 runs to 17 residues. The germline V gene has CDR1 GTSNPN and CDR2 SVGIG (reference sequence). This chain's CDR3 is CAWRSMEGAKYAEKLFF. The CDR3 DNA follows: TGTGCCTGGAGATCGATGGAGGGGGCCAAGTATGCTGAAAAACTGTTTTTT.

The V call is TRBV14, the J call TRBJ1-1; the D is unclear. V dropped 0 bases and J dropped 4 bases, with 12 bases sitting between them. Germline V gives CDR1 SGHDN, CDR2 FVKESK. This CDR3 is 15 amino acids long. The CDR3 region is CASSQETVWATEAFF. CDR3 coding DNA: TGTGCCAGCAGCCAAGAAACCGTCTGGGCCACTGAAGCTTTCTTT.

In DNA, the CDR3 is TGTGCCAGCAGTGAAGGACAGGGGGCCCCCAACTATGGCTACACCTTC. Translating it yields CASSEGQGAPNYGYTF. The V gene is TRBV27, the J gene TRBJ1-2; 11 bases fit TRBD1. The CDR3 runs to 16 residues. Looked up from germline, CDR1 is MNHEY and CDR2 is SMNVEV (reference sequence). V lost 5 bases and J lost 2; bases outside the gene matches: 7.

On this clone itself: One end of the junction does not line up with germline, which may come from a read error. The V call is TRBV7-6, the J call TRBJ2-7; no definite D call. CDR1 is SGHVS and CDR2 is FNYEAQ in the germline V gene. CDR3 length: 14 amino acids. DNA of the CDR3: TGTGCCAGCAGCTCAGCCGGGTCTCCCTACGCGCAGTACTTC. Translating gives CASSSAGSPYAQYF.

The chain employs TRBV19 and TRBJ1-5, with a possible D match to TRBD1 (6 bases). CDR1 is LNHDA and CDR2 is SQIVND in the germline V gene (reference sequence). Trimming took 6 bases from V and 2 from J, leaving 14 bases between them. This CDR3 has 15 amino acids. CDR3 DNA: TGTGCCAGTAGCCAACAGGGTAATGGCAATCAGCCCCAGCATTTT. Protein sequence: CASSQQGNGNQPQHF.

The J gene is TRBJ2-5, the V gene TRBV5-1, with TRBD2 matching 11 bases. The length of the CDR3 is 15 residues. Germline-derived CDR1 and CDR2 are SGHRS and YFSETQ. The V gene end was trimmed by 5 bases and the J gene end by 2 bases; junction bases not matched to a gene: 5. The CDR3 coding sequence is TGCGCCAGCAGTTCGGGACTAGCGGAACAAGAGACCCAGTACTTC. Protein sequence: CASSSGLAEQETQYF.

The chain recombines TRBV6-6 with TRBJ2-7; possibly TRBD1 for D (5 bases). CDR1 is MNHNY and CDR2 is SVGAGI in the germline V gene (reference sequence). V lost 5 bases and J lost 4, with 15 bases in between. This CDR3 is built from 14 residues. The CDR3 sequence is CASSQGERGYEQYF. CDR3 DNA: TGTGCCAGCAGTCAAGGGGAAAGGGGATACGAGCAGTACTTC.

The chain recombines TRBV6-6 with TRBJ2-3; 7 bases are a match to TRBD1. Germline lookup yields CDR1 MNHNY and CDR2 SVGAGI (reference sequence). V gave up 2 bases and J gave up 4 bases; unmatched junction bases: 6. The CDR3 covers 15 residues. The CDR3 sequence: CASSYQTGTADTQYF. As DNA, the CDR3 is TGTGCCAGCAGTTACCAGACAGGGACGGCAGATACGCAGTATTTT.

This chain joins TRBV5-4 and TRBJ2-1; 9 bases fit TRBD2. This CDR3 comprises 15 residues. Trimming took 0 bases from V and 6 from J; bases not matched to a gene: 4. Germline loops: CDR1 SGHNT, CDR2 YYREEE (reference sequence). This chain's CDR3 is CASSLGLAEFNEQFF. The CDR3 nucleotides read TGTGCCAGCAGCTTGGGACTAGCGGAATTCAATGAGCAGTTCTTC.

CDR3 residues: CASSVEGTHTEAFF. CDR3 bases: TGTGCCAGCAGTGTGGAGGGGACGCACACTGAAGCTTTCTTT. The V gene is TRBV6-1, the J gene TRBJ1-1; TRBD1 might be the D (5 bases). This CDR3 comprises 14 residues. Trimming pared 4 bases from V and 3 bases from J, leaving 12 bases between. Per germline, CDR1 MNHNS and CDR2 SASEGT.